The next 5 T cell receptor beta chains were all read from a single sample in a study of T cell clonality in common variable immunodeficiency. Study-wide points: In common variable immunodeficiency, TCR beta chains reportedly carried fewer deletions and N-nucleotide insertions.

Sequencing was performed with immunoSEQ multiplex PCR; in TCRdb, only in-frame clones are kept and a portion is missing. This sample comprises approximately 28,000 clones, none seen once only. No antigen has been identified for these receptors. Sequenced material: peripheral blood mononuclear cells. These receptor sequences come from a human donor with common variable immunodeficiency.

This clone was seen repeatedly, ten times or more. Read data end 3 residues before the CDR3 end; the end is taken from the germline J gene. The gene calls are TRBV20-1 and TRBJ2-1, with 9 positions matching TRBD2. V was pared by 3 bases and J by 6 bases, with 12 bases of the junction left unmatched. CDR1 is DFQATT, CDR2 SNEGSKA, per germline (reference sequence). The CDR3 runs to 16 residues. Partial CDR3 DNA: TGCAGTGCTAGTGGTCCGAGCGGGGGGCTTGTCAATGAG. It codes for CSASGPSGGLVNE. Given in full, the CDR3 is CSASGPSGGLVNEQFF.

The table lists this clone with a few counts. The CDR3 is cut off 3 residues early in the read; its end comes from the germline J gene. The J gene is TRBJ1-1, the V gene TRBV5-1; possible D gene TRBD1, 5 bases. CDR3 length: 14 residues. V lost 4 bases, J lost 0 bases, and 10 bases lay in between. Germline values: CDR1 SGHRS, CDR2 YFSETQ. Incomplete CDR3 DNA: TGCGCCAGCAGCATCTCAGGGTTGAACACTGAA. It translates to CASSISGLNTE. The whole CDR3 reads CASSISGLNTEAFF.

This clone was counted ten times or more. The sequence runs out 3 residues before the end of the CDR3; the remainder is reconstructed from the germline J gene. The chain employs TRBV28 and TRBJ2-5; no clear D. The CDR3 is 14 amino acids. Germline CDR1 MDHEN, CDR2 SYDVKM. Trimming took 7 bases from V and 0 from J, leaving 12 bases between them. CDR3 in amino acids: CASTRFLDQETQYF. Partial CDR3 DNA: TGTGCCAGCACCCGGTTTTTGGACCAAGAGACC.

This clone has a count of ten or more. The CDR3 end falls 3 residues outside the read, so it is completed with the germline J gene. The genes are TRBV29-1 and TRBJ1-1; D not resolved. This CDR3 has 12 amino acids. V shed 4 bases and J shed 0 bases, with 6 bases lying between them. CDR1 and CDR2 from the germline V gene are SQVTM and ANQGSEA. The CDR3 DNA, read in part, is TGCAGCGTTGGCTATATGAACACTGAA. Translated: CSVGYMNTE. The entire CDR3 reads CSVGYMNTEAFF.

This clone was counted at least ten times. Read sequence stops 3 residues before the CDR3 end, and the germline J gene provides the missing end. The chain couples TRBV5-5 to TRBJ1-5; 7 bases align to TRBD1. Looked up from germline, CDR1 is SGHKS and CDR2 is YYEKEE (reference sequence). Unmatched junction bases numbered 7, after V lost 0 bases and J lost 7 bases. This CDR3 region has 15 residues. Incomplete CDR3 DNA: TGTGCCAGCAGCTTGGCACAGGGGCAACTACAGCCC. Translated, it gives CASSLAQGQLQP. The full CDR3 protein is CASSLAQGQLQPQHF.